The clone carrying this TCR beta chain was recorded many times. What it recognizes is unknown. The sample comes from a study of Graves' ophthalmopathy and Graves' hyperthyroidism. Whole-study findings and limits: Among thyroid clonotypes expanded above 0.001 frequency, most also appeared in blood.

Orbital computed tomography and thyroid ultrasound, along with TRAb, serum thyroxine and clinical symptoms, underpinned diagnosis. From RNA, the CDR3 regions of TCR beta chains were amplified and sequenced. The first-round RT-PCR employed HTBI primers together with the Qiagen OneStep RT-PCR kit. A multiplex PCR was then performed as the second round. TCRdb ran MiXCR on the multiplex PCR reads and lists one entry per CDR3 protein. The table records roughly 500,000 distinct CDR3 sequences, about 15% of them present only once. The CDR3 has 12 residues. Trimming took 6 bases from V and 0 from J, leaving 5 bases between them.

The sequence was collected from a woman between 25 and 40 years old with Graves' ophthalmopathy. Source material: blood. This chain uses TRBV12-3 or TRBV12-4 with TRBJ2-5; D perhaps matches TRBD2 (5 bases). The CDR3 region is CASRDYQETQYF. The CDR3, as DNA: TGTGCCAGCAGGGACTACCAAGAGACCCAGTACTTC.